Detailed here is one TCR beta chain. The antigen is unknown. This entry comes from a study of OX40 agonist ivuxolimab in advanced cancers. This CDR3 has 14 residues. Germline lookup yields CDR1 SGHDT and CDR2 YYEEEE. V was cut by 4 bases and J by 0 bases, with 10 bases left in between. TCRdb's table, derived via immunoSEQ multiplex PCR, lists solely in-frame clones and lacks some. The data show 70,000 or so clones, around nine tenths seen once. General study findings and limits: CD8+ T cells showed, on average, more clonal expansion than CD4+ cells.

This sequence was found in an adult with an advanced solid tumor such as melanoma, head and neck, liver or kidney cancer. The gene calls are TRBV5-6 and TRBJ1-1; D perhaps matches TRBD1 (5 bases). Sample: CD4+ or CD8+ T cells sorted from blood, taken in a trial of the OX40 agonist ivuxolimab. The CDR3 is CASSEGTVNTEAFF. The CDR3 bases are TGTGCCAGCAGCGAAGGGACGGTGAACACTGAAGCTTTCTTT.